Listed here are 28 T cell receptor beta chains from one sample, sequenced in a study of technical replicates of blood from a few donors. The method was immunoSEQ multiplex PCR; TCRdb's version includes in-frame clones alone and lacks a portion of them. Among 85,000 to 100,000 clones listed, nearly 97% were seen once. Sample: T cells isolated from PBMCs. These receptors were collected from a human donor in good health.

A few counts support this clone. This sequence joins TRBV14 and TRBJ1-1, with D perhaps matching TRBD1 (6 bases). V lost 6 bases and J 9 bases, leaving 11 bases between the germline ends. Germline loops: CDR1 SGHDN, CDR2 FVKESK. The CDR3 runs 11 residues. DNA of the CDR3: TGTGCCAGCAGACAGGGACGGAAAGCTTTCTTT. Its protein is CASRQGRKAFF.

This chain uses TRBV5-1 with TRBJ2-5, with D uncertain. CDR1 is SGHRS and CDR2 is YFSETQ in the germline V gene. This CDR3 has 13 residues. The V end was cut by 1 base, the J end by 4 bases, with 8 bases between. In DNA, the CDR3 is TGCGCCAGCAGCTTGTCCCCCTCAGAGACCCAGTACTTC. Translated: CASSLSPSETQYF. Full variable domain (outside the CDR3, taken from reference TRBV5-1 and TRBJ2-5): KAGVTQTPRYLIKTRGQQVTLSCSPISGHRSVSWYQQTPGQGLQFLFEYFSETQRNKGNFPGRFSGRQFSNSRSEMNVSTLELGDSALYLCASSLSPSETQYFGPGTRLLVL.

The gene calls are TRBV6-1 and TRBJ1-3; tentatively, D is TRBD1 (6 bases). The V gene's germline CDR1 is MNHNS and CDR2 SASEGT. This CDR3 contains 13 residues. V was trimmed by 7 bases and J by 2 bases, leaving 9 bases between them. CDR3 nucleotides: TGTGCCAGCATAGGGACAACTGGAAACACCATATATTTT. Translating it yields CASIGTTGNTIYF.

This clone was observed once. The chain uses TRBV28 and TRBJ2-1; 13 bases map to TRBD2. The junction had 5 bases not matched to a gene; V was cut back by 5 bases and J by 7 bases. The length of the CDR3 is 15 residues. Germline CDR1 reads MDHEN; CDR2 reads SYDVKM. This CDR3 is CASSTTSGRVNEQFF. The CDR3 DNA reads as TGTGCCAGCAGTACCACTAGCGGGAGGGTAAATGAGCAGTTCTTC.

This clone was counted once. This chain uses TRBV5-5 with TRBJ1-5, with a possible D match to TRBD1 (5 bases). Germline CDR1 SGHKS, CDR2 YYEKEE (reference sequence). Trimming shortened V by 4 bases and J by 5 bases, and 13 bases separated the two germline ends. The CDR3 contains 14 residues. The CDR3 DNA reads as TGTGCCAGCAGCCACGACAGTATCTATCAGCCCCAGCATTTT. The encoded protein is CASSHDSIYQPQHF.

V and J are TRBV19 and TRBJ2-1; D is undetermined. V lost 4 bases and J lost 0, with 7 bases in between. The germline CDR1 and CDR2 sequences are LNHDA and SQIVND (reference sequence). This CDR3 is 14 amino acids long. Here the CDR3 DNA reads TGTGCCAGTAGTAAGATGAGCTCCTACAATGAGCAGTTCTTC. Protein sequence: CASSKMSSYNEQFF.

The V and J genes are TRBV28 and TRBJ1-3, with 7 bases matching TRBD1. In germline, CDR1 is MDHEN, CDR2 SYDVKM. V lost 5 bases to trimming and J lost 3 bases; unmatched junction nucleotides: 7. There are 15 residues in the CDR3. In DNA form, the CDR3 reads TGTGCCAGCAGTCTAAAATACAGGGGTGGAAACACCATATATTTT. It specifies CASSLKYRGGNTIYF.

This chain joins TRBV6-6 and TRBJ2-2; the match to TRBD2 covers 9 bases. Per the germline V gene, CDR1 is MNHNY and CDR2 is SVGAGI (reference sequence). The CDR3 spans 15 residues. J was trimmed by 6 bases and V by 6 bases; bases with no gene match: 8. CDR3 sequence reads: CASSPFAGGPGELFF. CDR3 nucleotide sequence: TGTGCCAGCAGCCCTTTTGCGGGAGGGCCCGGGGAGCTGTTTTTT.

The V and J genes are TRBV28 and TRBJ1-2; 12 nucleotides line up with TRBD1. There are 15 residues in the CDR3. Germline V gene data show CDR1 as MDHEN and CDR2 as SYDVKM. V lost 5 bases to trimming and J lost 7 bases; unmatched junction nucleotides: 8. The CDR3 here is CASSVPGQGAFGYTF. DNA of the CDR3: TGTGCCAGCAGTGTACCGGGACAGGGGGCATTTGGCTACACCTTC.

The chain joins TRBV18 to TRBJ2-7; possible D gene TRBD2, 6 bases. Trimming left V 0 bases short and J 6 bases short, with 9 bases between. The germline V gene encodes CDR1 KGHSH and CDR2 LQKENI. The CDR3 runs to 13 residues. CDR3 in DNA: TGTGCCAGCTCACCACCTCCGGGGGTCGAGCAGTACTTC. It is translated as CASSPPPGVEQYF.

The J gene is TRBJ1-1, the V gene TRBV4-2; no clear D. With 0 bases removed from V and 7 bases from J, the gap between germline ends came to 18 bases. CDR3 size: 16 residues. Per germline, CDR1 LGHNA and CDR2 YNFKEQ. CDR3 DNA sequence: TGTGCCAGCAGCCAAGACGGAGCGTATTTCGTCGTTGAAGCTTTCTTT. Encoded protein: CASSQDGAYFVVEAFF.

This chain connects TRBV7-9 to TRBJ1-2; 7 nucleotides line up with TRBD1. In germline, CDR1 is SEHNR, CDR2 FQNEAQ (reference sequence). The CDR3 length is 13 residues. Unmatched junction bases numbered 6, after V lost 3 bases and J lost 8 bases. The CDR3 is CASSFATGSGYTF. The CDR3 region has the DNA TGTGCCAGCAGCTTTGCGACAGGGTCCGGCTACACCTTC.

V and J are TRBV29-1 and TRBJ2-1; D may be TRBD1 (5 bases). The germline V and J ends were trimmed by 5 bases and 2 bases, with 16 bases remaining between them. The CDR3 is 15 residues long. CDR1 SQVTM and CDR2 ANQGSEA come from the germline V gene. CDR3 in DNA: TGCAGCGTTCAGGGCACAGCCAGCCCCTACAATGAGCAGTTCTTC. Amino acid sequence: CSVQGTASPYNEQFF.

J is TRBJ1-3 and V is TRBV30; the D gene is possibly TRBD1 (5 bases). V was pared by 5 bases and J by 4 bases, with 9 bases between. Germline CDR1 GTSNPN, CDR2 SVGIG (reference sequence). The CDR3 runs 12 residues. CDR3 nucleotide sequence: TGTGCCTGGCTCAGGGCCGGAAACACCATATATTTT. This gives the protein CAWLRAGNTIYF.

V is TRBV4-1 and J is TRBJ1-4; a possible D gene is TRBD1 (6 bases). V was clipped by 4 bases and J by 7 bases, with 10 bases between them. The CDR3 is made up of 13 amino acids. Germline assignment: CDR1 MGHRA and CDR2 YSYEKL. CDR3 in amino acids: CASSRGGFEKLFF. CDR3 in DNA: TGCGCCAGCAGCCGAGGGGGTTTTGAAAAACTGTTTTTT.

The CDR3, as DNA: TGTGCCAGTAGTATAGGGCCCCGAGGAGGGACTGAAGCTTTCTTT. Protein product: CASSIGPRGGTEAFF. The V call is TRBV19, the J call TRBJ1-1; unclear D gene. Looked up from germline, CDR1 is LNHDA and CDR2 is SQIVND (reference sequence). CDR3 length equals 15 residues. V was clipped by 1 base and J by 5 bases, with 14 bases between them.

The V and J genes are TRBV7-9 and TRBJ1-5; D ambiguous. With 1 base removed from V and 7 bases from J, the gap between germline ends came to 5 bases. The germline V gene has CDR1 SEHNR and CDR2 FQNEAQ (reference sequence). CDR3 length: 12 residues. The CDR3 sequence: CASSLGAQPQHF. The CDR3 nucleotides read TGTGCCAGCAGCTTAGGGGCCCAGCCCCAGCATTTT.

The chain couples TRBV28 to TRBJ1-4; no clear D. Trimming stripped 7 bases from V and 6 bases from J, with 9 bases between. The CDR3 runs 12 residues. Germline V gene data show CDR1 as MDHEN and CDR2 as SYDVKM. The CDR3 DNA follows: TGTGCCAGCACTGGGAGGTATGAAAAACTGTTTTTT. This gives the protein CASTGRYEKLFF.

The sample holds one count of this clone. The CDR3 is CASSGTGAAYGYTF. The CDR3 region has the DNA TGTGCCAGCAGCGGAACAGGGGCCGCCTATGGCTACACCTTC. V and J are TRBV5-4 and TRBJ1-2, with 7 nucleotides matching TRBD1. J lost 4 bases, V lost 4 bases, and 7 bases had no gene match. CDR1 is SGHNT and CDR2 is YYREEE in the germline V gene (reference sequence). The CDR3 consists of 14 residues.

This chain joins TRBV28 and TRBJ2-7, with no clear D. Germline CDR1 reads MDHEN; CDR2 reads SYDVKM. V dropped 7 bases and J dropped 4 bases, with 20 bases sitting between them. The CDR3 length is 15 residues. DNA for the CDR3: TGTGCCAGCACCCCCTGGGCGCCCCTCCCTTACGAGCAGTACTTC. Translated, it gives CASTPWAPLPYEQYF. The full variable domain, with the rest looked up from reference TRBV28 and TRBJ2-7, is DVKVTQSSRYLVKRTGEKVFLECVQDMDHENMFWYRQDPGLGLRLIYFSYDVKMKEKGDIPEGYSVSREKKERFSLILESASTNQTSMYLCASTPWAPLPYEQYFGPGTRLTVT.

The genes are TRBV6-1 and TRBJ2-7, with 9 bases aligning to TRBD1. There are 15 residues in the CDR3. Germline CDR1 reads MNHNS; CDR2 reads SASEGT. Germline trimming cut 7 bases from V and 3 bases from J; bases unmatched to any gene: 10. The CDR3 DNA follows: TGTGCCAGCACCCCGGGACAGGGTCCTATCTACGAGCAGTACTTC. The encoded protein is CASTPGQGPIYEQYF.

V is TRBV18 and J is TRBJ2-2; 8 nucleotides line up with TRBD2. The junction had 7 bases not matched to a gene; V was cut back by 2 bases and J by 5 bases. From germline, CDR1 is KGHSH and CDR2 LQKENI. The CDR3 sequence is 16 residues long. The DNA of the CDR3 is TGTGCCAGCTCACCAGTCGAGACTAGCGTTACCGGGGAGCTGTTTTTT. Amino acid sequence: CASSPVETSVTGELFF.

The chain is built from TRBV11-3 and TRBJ2-7; D is possibly TRBD2 (6 bases). V lost 1 base and J 2 bases, leaving 18 bases between the germline ends. The CDR3 contains 17 residues. The germline CDR1 and CDR2 sequences are SGHNT and YENEEA. The DNA for the CDR3 is TGTGCCAGCAGCTTAGGGGGAGCGGAGGGGACGACCTACGAGCAGTACTTC. Translation gives CASSLGGAEGTTYEQYF.

The chain uses TRBV19 and TRBJ1-2, with D possibly being TRBD1 (6 bases). There are 14 residues in the CDR3. V gave up 7 bases and J gave up 2 bases, with 14 bases separating them. Germline loops: CDR1 LNHDA, CDR2 SQIVND (reference sequence). CDR3 protein: CASTIPGHNYGYTF. Written as DNA, the CDR3 is TGTGCCAGTACCATCCCGGGACACAACTATGGCTACACCTTC.

The V and J genes are TRBV2 and TRBJ2-3, with 10 bases fitting TRBD2. CDR1 is SNHLY and CDR2 is FYNNEI in the germline V gene. The CDR3 is 15 residues long. The V segment lost 2 bases and the J segment 1 base; nucleotides outside the gene matches: 0. The CDR3 DNA reads TGTGCCAGCAGTGAAACTAGCGGGGGCACAGATACGCAGTATTTT. Residues: CASSETSGGTDTQYF.

J is TRBJ1-1 and V is TRBV5-1, with D uncertain. The CDR3 extends over 16 amino acids. Germline V gives CDR1 SGHRS, CDR2 YFSETQ. V gave up 4 bases and J gave up 1 base, with 17 bases separating them. Written as DNA, the CDR3 is TGCGCCAGCAGCCTTGGCACGGGGAGACGGAACACTGAAGCTTTCTTT. Translating it yields CASSLGTGRRNTEAFF.

The J gene is TRBJ1-1, the V gene TRBV29-1; D remains unclear. Trimming took off 7 bases at V and 0 bases at J, with 6 bases between the two ends. Germline-derived CDR1 and CDR2 are SQVTM and ANQGSEA. The CDR3 length is 11 residues. As DNA, the CDR3 is TGCAGCGGGCAGGTGAACACTGAAGCTTTCTTT. Translated, it gives CSGQVNTEAFF.

The genes are TRBV27 and TRBJ2-7, with TRBD1 matching 7 bases. This CDR3 region has 15 residues. CDR1 and CDR2 (germline): MNHEY, SMNVEV (reference sequence). V was clipped by 0 bases and J by 6 bases; unmatched bases: 8. As DNA, the CDR3 is TGTGCCAGCAGTTTATCCAAACAGGGGTCGGTCGAGCAGTACTTC. This translates into CASSLSKQGSVEQYF.